A single sample is the source of the 28 T cell receptor beta chains below, sequenced in a study of CD8+ T cells in alopecia areata. TCR sequencing used cDNA made by reverse transcription of extracted RNA. Measured with immunoSEQ multiplex PCR; TCRdb has only the in-frame clones, and not every one. The sample has 150,000 to 200,000 clones, 45% to 60% seen once; the top ten hold around 5%. Sequencing was performed on CD4+ T cells sorted from blood. These TCRs come from a human donor in good health.

In DNA form, the CDR3 reads TGTGCTAGTGGCTCCGCTTACCCCGATTCCTACAATGAGCAGTTCTTC. This encodes CASGSAYPDSYNEQFF. The chain carries TRBV12-5 and TRBJ2-1; D remains ambiguous. The length of the CDR3 is 16 residues. In germline, CDR1 is LGHNT, CDR2 FRNRAP. The V and J ends lost 6 bases and 1 base respectively, with 16 bases between them.

The genes are TRBV6-5 and TRBJ1-2; 10 bases match TRBD1. Trimming removed 5 bases from V and 6 bases from J; junction bases left unmatched: 6. The CDR3 totals 14 residues. Germline CDR1 is MNHEY and CDR2 is SVGAGI. The CDR3 region has the DNA TGTGCCAGCAGTAGAACCGGGACAGGGGATGGCTACACCTTC. As protein: CASSRTGTGDGYTF.

In this sample, this clone turned up once. The V call is TRBV29-1, the J call TRBJ2-5, with D possibly TRBD2 on 6 matching bases. This CDR3 is built from 11 residues. Germline CDR1 and CDR2: SQVTM and ANQGSEA. Trimming shortened V by 1 base and J by 9 bases, and 9 bases separated the two germline ends. CDR3 loop: CSVEGWEAQYF. In DNA form, the CDR3 reads TGCAGCGTTGAAGGTTGGGAGGCCCAGTACTTC. Drawing the rest from reference TRBV29-1 and TRBJ2-5, the complete variable domain is SAVISQKPSRDICQRGTSLTIQCQVDSQVTMMFWYRQQPGQSLTLIATANQGSEATYESGFVIDKFPISRPNLTFSTLTVSNMSPEDSSIYLCSVEGWEAQYFGPGTRLLVL.

The chain carries TRBV12-5 and TRBJ2-1; 9 positions match TRBD2. The V gene end was trimmed by 0 bases and the J gene end by 6 bases; junction bases not matched to a gene: 9. This CDR3 is 17 amino acids long. Germline CDR1 LGHNT, CDR2 FRNRAP. CDR3 bases: TGTGCTAGTGGTTTGGTACTGGGACTAGCAATTTCCAATGAGCAGTTCTTC. This codes for CASGLVLGLAISNEQFF.

This rearrangement joins TRBV4-1 to TRBJ2-1; no clear D gene. Germline values: CDR1 MGHRA, CDR2 YSYEKL. The CDR3 consists of 18 residues. V gave up 2 bases and J gave up 5 bases, with 22 bases separating them. The CDR3 spells CASSQLLRAPLGDNEQFF. The CDR3 DNA sequence: TGCGCCAGCAGCCAATTGCTGAGAGCGCCTCTTGGGGACAATGAGCAGTTCTTC.

Only a few counts were recorded for this clone. This chain joins TRBV7-2 and TRBJ2-2; D is ambiguous. This CDR3 contains 14 residues. Trimming removed 4 bases from V and 4 bases from J, with 10 bases in between. Germline assignment: CDR1 SGHTA and CDR2 FQGNSA. CDR3 nucleotide sequence: TGTGCCAGCAGCTCGGCCCGACTCACCGGGGAGCTGTTTTTT. Translating it yields CASSSARLTGELFF.

This clone occurred a few times. J is TRBJ1-2 and V is TRBV29-1; tentative D call: TRBD1 (6 bases). Trimming pared 0 bases from V and 13 bases from J, leaving 12 bases between. There are 11 residues in the CDR3. Germline V gene data show CDR1 as SQVTM and CDR2 as ANQGSEA. The CDR3 loop reads CSVEDPAGATF. The DNA for the CDR3 is TGCAGCGTTGAAGACCCGGCGGGGGCCACCTTC.

The chain is built from TRBV30 and TRBJ1-1, with 7 bases lining up with TRBD1. In germline, CDR1 is GTSNPN, CDR2 SVGIG (reference sequence). This CDR3 spans 12 amino acids. The ends lost 3 bases at V and 10 bases at J; junction bases unmatched: 8. DNA of the CDR3: TGTGCCTGGAGGGGTAGACAGGGTCGAGCTTTCTTT. Translation gives CAWRGRQGRAFF.

This clone was counted once. The V gene is TRBV30, the J gene TRBJ1-1; D call uncertain. V gave up 4 bases and J gave up 0 bases, with 9 bases separating them. The CDR3 extends over 13 amino acids. CDR1 and CDR2 from the germline V gene are GTSNPN and SVGIG (reference sequence). The CDR3 bases are TGTGCCTGGACTAAGAGCATGAACACTGAAGCTTTCTTT. This gives the protein CAWTKSMNTEAFF.

The chain is built from TRBV29-1 and TRBJ2-2; D possibly uses TRBD1 or TRBD2 (6 bases each). CDR3 length equals 15 residues. The V end lost 5 bases, the J end lost 1 base, and 14 bases lay between the germline ends. Germline V gives CDR1 SQVTM, CDR2 ANQGSEA. The CDR3 region is CSVLTGGGNTGELFF. DNA of the CDR3: TGCAGCGTTCTGACAGGAGGGGGGAACACCGGGGAGCTGTTTTTT.

This clone was seen only a few times. The chain joins TRBV5-6 to TRBJ1-2; TRBD1 is a possible D gene (5 bases). Germline V CDR1 and CDR2: SGHDT, YYEEEE. Trimming removed 4 bases at V and 6 bases at J, with 10 bases between. The CDR3 totals 12 residues. The DNA of the CDR3 is TGTGCCAGCAGCGGGGGATTCAATGGCTACACCTTC. It codes for CASSGGFNGYTF.

The gene calls are TRBV9 and TRBJ2-7, with TRBD1 matching 10 bases. Losses at the gene ends were 0 bases for V and 3 bases for J; bases not matched to a gene: 3. Germline V CDR1 and CDR2: SGDLS, YYNGEE. CDR3 length: 15 amino acids. CDR3 residues: CASSVGWTGGYEQYF. CDR3 DNA sequence: TGTGCCAGCAGCGTAGGGTGGACAGGGGGCTACGAGCAGTACTTC.

V usage is TRBV29-1 and J usage is TRBJ2-7, with 10 bases identical to TRBD2. The V and J ends lost 4 bases and 5 bases, in that order; junction bases with no gene match: 8. The CDR3 sequence is 14 residues long. The germline V gene encodes CDR1 SQVTM and CDR2 ANQGSEA. The CDR3 protein is CSVANLAGVHEQYF. The CDR3 region has the DNA TGCAGCGTTGCTAATCTAGCGGGAGTCCACGAGCAGTACTTC.

V and J are TRBV4-1 and TRBJ2-7; D uncertain. The germline V gene encodes CDR1 MGHRA and CDR2 YSYEKL. This CDR3 has 14 residues. Trimming pared 2 bases from V and 3 bases from J, leaving 11 bases between. In DNA form, the CDR3 reads TGCGCCAGCAGCCAATGGGCTACCAACTACGAGCAGTACTTC. Protein sequence: CASSQWATNYEQYF.

V and J are TRBV29-1 and TRBJ1-2, with D perhaps TRBD1 (5 bases). The V gene's germline CDR1 is SQVTM and CDR2 ANQGSEA. The CDR3 length is 13 residues. V was trimmed by 7 bases and J by 6 bases, leaving 18 bases between them. CDR3 sequence (DNA): TGCAGCGCTGGGGACGGGAGGTTGGATGGCTACACCTTC. As protein: CSAGDGRLDGYTF.

In its sample, this clone was seen once. The chain is built from TRBV28 and TRBJ2-1, with a weak D call TRBD2 (6 bases). Deletions cut 9 bases from V and 4 bases from J, with 16 bases between. The CDR3 contains 14 residues. Germline V gene lookup returns CDR1 MDHEN and CDR2 SYDVKM. CDR3 sequence (DNA): TGTGCCAGTCGTTCCCACCGGGAGTACAATGAGCAGTTCTTC. Its translation: CASRSHREYNEQFF.

This chain links TRBV6-5 with TRBJ1-1; D may be TRBD1 (6 bases). V lost 0 bases to trimming and J lost 0 bases, with 8 bases between them. Germline V CDR1 and CDR2: MNHEY, SVGAGI. This CDR3 is built from 15 residues. Written as DNA, the CDR3 is TGTGCCAGCAGTTACTCGAACAGGGTGAACACTGAAGCTTTCTTT. This translates into CASSYSNRVNTEAFF.

V is TRBV11-2 and J is TRBJ2-1; D possibly uses TRBD1 or TRBD2 (5 bases each). V gave up 5 bases and J gave up 13 bases, with 21 bases separating them. Germline V gene sequence: CDR1 SGHAT, CDR2 FQNNGV. This CDR3 is built from 14 residues. CDR3 residues: CASSPGRGIKDQFF. Here the CDR3 DNA reads TGTGCCAGCAGCCCGGGGCGTGGGATAAAGGACCAGTTCTTC.

This clone was picked up a small number of times. The chain employs TRBV10-3 and TRBJ1-5; D might be TRBD1 (6 bases). The V gene's germline CDR1 is ENHRY and CDR2 SYGVKD. Trimming stripped 10 bases from V and 1 base from J, with 11 bases between. This CDR3 has 13 residues. The CDR3 DNA follows: TGTGCCACCGGACAGCCAAGCAATCAGCCCCAGCATTTT. Translated, it gives CATGQPSNQPQHF.

With respect to this clone: Distinct nucleotide sequences in the sample also encode this CDR3. The J gene is TRBJ2-7, the V gene TRBV29-1; TRBD1 agrees at 9 bases. CDR3 length: 12 amino acids. Germline CDR1 reads SQVTM; CDR2 reads ANQGSEA. J was trimmed by 3 bases and V by 6 bases; bases with no gene match: 3. The CDR3: CSVGTGLYEQYF. CDR3 in DNA: TGCAGCGTAGGGACAGGGCTCTACGAGCAGTACTTC.

This clone came up a few times. The genes are TRBV18 and TRBJ1-5; 7 nucleotides align to TRBD1. Losses at the gene ends were 3 bases for V and 6 bases for J; bases not matched to a gene: 8. The germline gives CDR1 KGHSH, CDR2 LQKENI. The CDR3 has 15 amino acids. In DNA, the CDR3 is TGTGCCAGCTCACCGACAGGGAAGGGGGGTCAGCCCCAGCATTTT. It translates to CASSPTGKGGQPQHF.

The chain recombines TRBV29-1 with TRBJ2-1; no firm D call. In germline, CDR1 is SQVTM, CDR2 ANQGSEA. The CDR3 spans 11 residues. Trimming shortened V by 6 bases and J by 12 bases, and 15 bases separated the two germline ends. The CDR3 DNA is TGCAGCGTCGATGCCCGGTTCGGGCAGTTCTTC. It yields the protein CSVDARFGQFF.

This chain links TRBV7-3 with TRBJ2-2; D ambiguous. This CDR3 has 14 residues. The germline V gene encodes CDR1 SGHTA and CDR2 FQGTGA. The germline V and J ends were trimmed by 5 bases and 2 bases, with 9 bases remaining between them. The CDR3 loop is CASSRPVNTGELFF. The CDR3, as DNA: TGTGCCAGCAGCAGACCAGTAAACACCGGGGAGCTGTTTTTT. Using reference TRBV7-3 and TRBJ2-2 for the parts outside the CDR3, the full variable domain is GAGVSQTPSNKVTEKGKYVELRCDPISGHTALYWYRQSLGQGPEFLIYFQGTGAADDSGLPNDRFFAVRPEGSVSTLKIQRTERGDSAVYLCASSRPVNTGELFFGEGSRLTVL.

This chain uses TRBV4-1 with TRBJ2-1, with D unresolved. The V gene's germline CDR1 is MGHRA and CDR2 YSYEKL. This CDR3 spans 16 amino acids. Between the trimmed V and J ends, which lost 1 base and 0 bases, there was a span of 10 bases. In nucleotides, the CDR3 is TGCGCCAGCAGCCAAGGAATAGTAGTCTCCTACAATGAGCAGTTCTTC. It is translated as CASSQGIVVSYNEQFF.

V gene TRBV10-3 combines with J gene TRBJ2-7; 10 positions agree with TRBD1. Per germline, CDR1 ENHRY and CDR2 SYGVKD. V gave up 3 bases and J gave up 12 bases; unmatched junction bases: 11. The length of the CDR3 is 14 residues. The CDR3 reads CAISEGQGVPFLYF. For the CDR3, the DNA is TGTGCCATCAGTGAAGGACAGGGGGTCCCGTTCCTGTACTTC.

This chain uses TRBV5-1 with TRBJ1-5; D is unresolved. There are 15 residues in the CDR3. V dropped 0 bases and J dropped 0 bases, with 7 bases sitting between them. CDR1 and CDR2 from the germline V gene are SGHRS and YFSETQ. The CDR3 loop is CASSLGAYSNQPQHF. The CDR3 bases are TGCGCCAGCAGCTTGGGGGCGTATAGCAATCAGCCCCAGCATTTT. Filled out from reference TRBV5-1 and TRBJ1-5, the complete variable domain reads KAGVTQTPRYLIKTRGQQVTLSCSPISGHRSVSWYQQTPGQGLQFLFEYFSETQRNKGNFPGRFSGRQFSNSRSEMNVSTLELGDSALYLCASSLGAYSNQPQHFGDGTRLSIL.

This chain connects TRBV29-1 to TRBJ2-1; TRBD2 matches at 9 bases. Germline CDR1 SQVTM, CDR2 ANQGSEA. The CDR3 is 14 amino acids. V dropped 7 bases and J dropped 1; count of bases not matched to a gene: 5. The CDR3 reads CSGSGRQSYNEQFF. The CDR3 nucleotides read TGCAGCGGGAGCGGGAGGCAATCCTACAATGAGCAGTTCTTC.

The chain joins TRBV15 to TRBJ2-3; D unclear. The CDR3 covers 15 residues. The germline V gene has CDR1 LNHNV and CDR2 YYDKDF (reference sequence). Trimming took 1 base from V and 5 from J, leaving 13 bases between them. CDR3 region: CATSRVGFGIDTQYF. In DNA, the CDR3 is TGTGCCACCAGCAGAGTGGGGTTTGGTATAGATACGCAGTATTTT.